A selection of T cell receptor beta chains follows, all from one sample in a study of blood T cell repertoires in COVID-19. The table came from immunoSEQ multiplex PCR; TCRdb's copy has only in-frame clones and leaves some out. The sample shows around 250,000 clones, around 85% of them seen only once. Sequenced sample: PBMCs or T cells enriched from blood (not recorded which). These receptors were collected from a woman in her 50s with acute COVID-19. CDR3s include the opening cysteine and the closing phenylalanine or tryptophan. D genes are given only for firm matches. Size is omitted from some rows. Given values are once, few, many or a class for expanded clones.

V gene	D gene	J gene	clone size	CDR3 protein	CDR3 DNA
TRBV7-2	.	TRBJ1-3	.	CASRSPTSGNTIYF	TGTGCCAGCAGATCCCCGACTTCAGGAAACACCATATATTTT
TRBV11-2	.	TRBJ1-1	.	CASSLGLGRGGRTEAFF	TGTGCCAGCAGCTTAGGACTCGGGCGAGGGGGAAGAACTGAAGCTTTCTTT
TRBV3-1/TRBV3-2	TRBD1	TRBJ1-1	.	CASSQMDRGPYEAFF	TGTGCCAGCAGCCAAATGGACAGGGGGCCCTATGAAGCTTTCTTT
TRBV7-8	TRBD2	TRBJ2-5	.	CASSLDLAGGETQYF	TGTGCCAGCAGCTTAGACCTAGCGGGGGGCGAGACCCAGTACTTC
TRBV11-2	.	TRBJ2-1	few	CASSLGSASNEQFF	TGTGCCAGCAGCTTAGGGTCCGCGTCGAATGAGCAGTTCTTC
TRBV4-3	.	TRBJ2-3	.	CASSQDRRGTDTQYF	TGCGCCAGCAGCCAAGACCGGAGGGGCACAGATACGCAGTATTTT
TRBV6-4	.	TRBJ1-5	.	CASSDEYWNQPQHF	TGTGCCAGCAGTGACGAGTACTGGAATCAGCCCCAGCATTTT
TRBV2	TRBD1	TRBJ1-2	.	CASSVGVGTGDRRGGYTF	TGTGCCAGCAGTGTGGGTGTAGGGACAGGCGACCGCCGCGGGGGCTACACCTTC
TRBV7-9	TRBD1	TRBJ1-5	.	CASSPGQGEIQPQHF	TGTGCCAGCAGCCCGGGACAGGGGGAGATCCAGCCCCAGCATTTT
TRBV11-2	.	TRBJ1-2	.	CASSSRGTDGYTF	TGTGCCAGCAGCTCCAGGGGCACGGACGGCTACACCTTC
TRBV19	TRBD1	TRBJ1-1	.	CASSPTGAGTEAFF	TGTGCCAGTAGCCCGACAGGGGCGGGCACTGAAGCTTTCTTT
TRBV5-1	.	TRBJ2-5	.	CASSLGGGAGETQYF	TGCGCCAGCAGCTTAGGAGGGGGGGCCGGAGAGACCCAGTACTTC
TRBV29-1	.	TRBJ1-1	.	CSVETPQNTEAFF	TGCAGCGTTGAAACACCTCAGAACACTGAAGCTTTCTTT
TRBV6-5	TRBD1	TRBJ1-3	.	CASSYPGTDSGNTIYF	TGTGCCAGCAGTTATCCCGGGACAGACTCTGGAAACACCATATATTTT
TRBV7-6	.	TRBJ1-5	.	CASSSTGNQPQHF	TGTGCCAGCAGCTCAACAGGGAATCAGCCCCAGCATTTT
TRBV5-1	TRBD2	TRBJ2-3	few	CASSLGSSGGRTDTQYF	TGCGCCAGCAGCTTGGGGAGTAGCGGGGGGCGCACAGATACGCAGTATTTT
TRBV19	TRBD1	TRBJ1-5	.	CASSTAGTVGTDSYQPQHF	TGTGCCAGTAGTACCGCTGGGACAGTTGGAACTGATTCTTATCAGCCCCAGCATTTT
TRBV2	TRBD2	TRBJ2-1	.	CAGRTSGESKQFF	TGTGCCGGTCGGACTAGCGGGGAAAGTAAGCAGTTCTTC
TRBV12-5	.	TRBJ1-1	.	CASGLGQGPTEAFF	TGTGCTAGTGGTTTGGGGCAGGGCCCCACTGAAGCTTTCTTT
TRBV5-1	.	TRBJ1-1	.	CASSLRENTEAFF	TGCGCCAGCAGCTTGCGAGAGAACACTGAAGCTTTCTTT
TRBV30	.	TRBJ2-1	.	CAWSVPGGEQFF	TGTGCCTGGAGTGTGCCGGGTGGTGAGCAGTTCTTC
TRBV12-3/TRBV12-4	.	TRBJ1-3	.	CASSTGSGNTIYF	TGTGCCAGCAGTACAGGGTCCGGAAACACCATATATTTT
TRBV2	.	TRBJ2-7	.	CASSTEGLSYEQYF	TGTGCCAGCAGTACAGAGGGCCTTTCCTACGAGCAGTACTTC
TRBV6-5	TRBD1	TRBJ1-5	.	CASSTGTAAKIPQHF	TGTGCCAGCAGTACCGGGACAGCCGCCAAGATCCCCCAGCATTTT
TRBV6-2/TRBV6-3	.	TRBJ2-3	.	CASSGLGLVDTQYF	TGTGCCAGCAGTGGCCTGGGCCTTGTAGATACGCAGTATTTT